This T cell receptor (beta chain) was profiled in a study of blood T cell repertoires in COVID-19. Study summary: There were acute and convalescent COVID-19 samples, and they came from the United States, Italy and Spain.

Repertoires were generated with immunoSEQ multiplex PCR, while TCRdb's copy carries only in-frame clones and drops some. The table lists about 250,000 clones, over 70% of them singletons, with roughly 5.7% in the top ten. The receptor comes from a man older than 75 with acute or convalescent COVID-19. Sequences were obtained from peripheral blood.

CDR3 residues: CASSQDFLVDRVNSGANVLTF. CDR3 DNA sequence: TGTGCCAGCAGCCAAGATTTTTTAGTGGACAGGGTGAACTCTGGGGCCAACGTCCTGACTTTC. The chain carries TRBV3-1 (or the pseudogene TRBV3-2) and TRBJ2-6; 8 positions agree with TRBD1. Per germline, CDR1 LGHDT and CDR2 YNNKEL (reference sequence). V lost 0 bases to trimming and J lost 0 bases; unmatched junction nucleotides: 13. The CDR3 extends over 21 amino acids.